These T cell receptor beta chains were read from a single sample in a study of cytomegalovirus exposure and HLA in healthy donors. Only in-frame clones appear in the TCRdb table, and some are missing; sequencing was by immunoSEQ multiplex PCR. The sample consists of 100,000 to 150,000 clones, less than 85% of them appearing once. Material: PBMCs. Receptors were obtained from a male donor in good health and CMV-seronegative. Both conserved end residues are part of each CDR3. A D gene is named only where the DNA matches it firmly. Clone size is not always given. Where it is, it says once, few, many or a class for expanded clones.

clone_size d_call j_call v_call cdr3_nt cdr3_aa
- - TRBJ2-1 TRBV27 TGTGCCAGCAGTCCCCGTGGAGGGTCGGGCAATGAGCAGTTCTTC CASSPRGGSGNEQFF
- - TRBJ2-7 TRBV5-1 TGCGCCAGCAGCTTGGAGGGGCCGGTGGACGAGCAGTACTTC CASSLEGPVDEQYF
- TRBD2 TRBJ2-2 TRBV19 TGTGCCAGTAGTACCCTAGCGGGGGGGCGCACCGGGGAGCTGTTTTTT CASSTLAGGRTGELFF
- TRBD1 TRBJ2-7 TRBV7-2 TGTGCCAGCAGCTTAGGGGACAGCCCGTTATACGAGCAGTACTTC CASSLGDSPLYEQYF
- TRBD1 TRBJ2-3 TRBV7-2 TGTGCCAGCAGCTTCCGTAAAGGGGGCCTGCACACAGATACGCAGTATTTT CASSFRKGGLHTDTQYF
- - TRBJ1-4 TRBV27 TGTGCCAGCAGGTCGGACACCAATGAAAAACTGTTTTTT CASRSDTNEKLFF
few - TRBJ2-5 TRBV11-2 TGTGCCAGCAGCTTAGGGGGGCCCGGGACCCAAGAGACCCAGTACTTC CASSLGGPGTQETQYF
- TRBD1 TRBJ1-5 TRBV7-9 TGTTCCAGCAGCCAGGGGGCGGGACAGCCCCAGCATTTT CSSSQGAGQPQHF
- TRBD2 TRBJ2-1 TRBV5-4 TGTGCCAGCAGCCACTCATCCGGGACTAGCGGCCCGCAGCAGTTCTTC CASSHSSGTSGPQQFF
- - TRBJ1-5 TRBV9 TGTGCCAGCAGCGCTTGGACAGCTGGGCCCCAGCATTTT CASSAWTAGPQHF
- TRBD1 TRBJ1-2 TRBV2 TGTGCCAGCAGTGAATTGGGACAGGGGGTCGCTGGCTACACCTTC CASSELGQGVAGYTF
few TRBD2 TRBJ2-1 TRBV5-4 TGTGCCAGCAGCTCTAGCGGGATGATCTACAATGAGCAGTTCTTC CASSSSGMIYNEQFF
few - TRBJ2-6 TRBV6-1 TGTGCCAGCAGTGAACGACTGCAACTCTCTGGGGCCAACGTCCTGACTTTC CASSERLQLSGANVLTF
- - TRBJ2-7 TRBV28 TGTGCCAGCAGTCGCAGGGGCGAGCAGTACTTC CASSRRGEQYF